This TCR beta chain was observed in a study of post-analysis software for immune sequencing data. Study-wide background: The courses of disease that were included comprised relapsing-remitting, secondary progressive and progressive-relapsing multiple sclerosis.

V shed 3 bases and J shed 5 bases, with 11 bases lying between them. The germline gives CDR1 ENHRY, CDR2 SYGVKD. The CDR3 totals 13 residues. cDNA libraries for TCR beta contained unique molecular identifiers. Roughly 470,000 cDNA molecules came from about 1 to 10 million T cells. TCRdb redid the calling of the PCR reads with MiXCR, one entry per CDR3 protein. Among about 380,000 distinct CDR3 sequences listed, roughly 36% were seen once. This clonotype was seen more than once but under ten times. Its antigen is as yet unknown. Broader study findings: Strong co-clustering by F measure linked samples that shared a preparation batch. Patients had higher frequencies than controls of roughly five TRBV segments, including TRBV5-6, TRBV5-1 and TRBV20-1. Significantly lower normalized Chao1 diversity was seen in multiple sclerosis patients than in controls.

This TCR was recovered from a girl between 10 and 17 years old with multiple sclerosis. Sample: blood. This rearrangement joins TRBV10-3 to TRBJ2-7; D call uncertain. The CDR3 protein is CAISDSEVHEQYF. Here the CDR3 DNA reads TGTGCCATCAGTGACTCAGAGGTCCACGAGCAGTACTTC.